These 17 T cell receptor beta chains came from one sample sequenced in a study of T-cell memory formation after mild COVID-19. TCRdb re-analysed the 5' RACE reads in MiXCR, keeping a single row per CDR3 protein. The table has 430,000 or so distinct CDR3 sequences, around a quarter seen once; the top ten hold under 15%. The sequenced material came from PBMCs or a T cell subset sorted from them (not recorded which). These receptors were collected from an adult woman who had mild COVID-19 (a few samples of this study predate the infection). Cell type and time point are not known.

CDR3 region: CASSSGTPSGELFF. For the CDR3, the DNA is TGCGCCAGCAGCTCAGGGACGCCCAGCGGGGAGCTGTTTTTT. The V and J genes are TRBV5-1 and TRBJ2-2; D is tentatively TRBD1 or TRBD2 (5 bases each). The germline V gene encodes CDR1 SGHRS and CDR2 YFSETQ. V was clipped by 3 bases and J by 7 bases, with 13 bases between them. This CDR3 contains 14 residues.

This chain links TRBV7-2 with TRBJ2-1; 11 positions agree with TRBD2. The junction had 5 bases not matched to a gene; V was cut back by 5 bases and J by 5 bases. This CDR3 comprises 15 residues. Germline assignment: CDR1 SGHTA and CDR2 FQGNSA. The CDR3 loop is CASSVTSGGHNEQFF. CDR3 DNA: TGTGCCAGCAGCGTCACTAGCGGGGGCCACAATGAGCAGTTCTTC.

This clonotype has only a few counts. The J gene is TRBJ2-7, the V gene TRBV5-5; 7 nucleotides match TRBD1. This CDR3 is built from 16 residues. Germline V gene lookup returns CDR1 SGHKS and CDR2 YYEKEE (reference sequence). Trimming took 3 bases from V and 2 from J; bases not matched to a gene: 11. CDR3 DNA: TGTGCCAGCAGCTCGAAGTTCGACAGGGATACCTACGAGCAGTACTTC. Translating it yields CASSSKFDRDTYEQYF. The whole variable domain, remainder taken from reference TRBV5-5 and TRBJ2-7, is DAGVTQSPTHLIKTRGQQVTLRCSPISGHKSVSWYQQVLGQGPQFIFQYYEKEERGRGNFPDRFSARQFPNYSSELNVNALLLGDSALYLCASSSKFDRDTYEQYFGPGTRLTVT.

This clonotype appeared a few times. V and J are TRBV9 and TRBJ1-2; D perhaps matches TRBD1 (6 bases). CDR3 size: 15 residues. Trimming stripped 0 bases from V and 5 bases from J, with 14 bases between. CDR1 is SGDLS and CDR2 is YYNGEE in the germline V gene. The CDR3 nucleotides read TGTGCCAGCAGCGTAGGCCTCCAGGGGCAGTATGGCTACACCTTC. The encoded protein is CASSVGLQGQYGYTF.

V usage is TRBV7-2 and J usage is TRBJ2-3; TRBD2 might be the D (6 bases). Per the germline V gene, CDR1 is SGHTA and CDR2 is FQGNSA. V lost 5 bases, J lost 10 bases, and 28 bases lay in between. CDR3 length: 17 amino acids. CDR3 bases: TGTGCCAGCAGCCACCGGCGGGGTGGAAGATCGGGGTCGGCGCAGTATTTT. It codes for CASSHRRGGRSGSAQYF.

This clonotype was counted between two and nine times. This chain connects TRBV27 to TRBJ2-1, with TRBD1 identical over 9 bases. The trim removed 10 bases at V and 13 bases at J, leaving 11 bases unmatched. This CDR3 comprises 12 residues. Per the germline V gene, CDR1 is MNHEY and CDR2 is SMNVEV (reference sequence). The CDR3 bases are TGTGCCACCCAGCGGGACAGGGCACGACAGTTCTTC. It codes for CATQRDRARQFF.

CDR3 in amino acids: CSVDRVGNEQFF. The CDR3 coding sequence is TGCAGCGTTGACAGGGTCGGCAATGAGCAGTTCTTC. The V gene is TRBV29-1, the J gene TRBJ2-1, with D tentatively TRBD1 (5 bases). This CDR3 has 12 amino acids. CDR1 and CDR2 (germline): SQVTM, ANQGSEA. V lost 3 bases to trimming and J lost 6 bases, with 9 bases between them.

This clonotype was detected only a few times. The V and J genes are TRBV6-5 and TRBJ1-1; 8 bases are shared with TRBD1. Looked up from germline, CDR1 is MNHEY and CDR2 is SVGAGI. After removal of 5 bases from V and 2 bases from J, the junction contained 4 bases not matched to a gene. The CDR3 runs to 14 residues. The chain's CDR3 is CASSAGGPNTEAFF. The DNA for the CDR3 is TGTGCCAGCAGTGCAGGGGGCCCCAACACTGAAGCTTTCTTT.

Only a few counts were recorded for this clonotype. The chain uses TRBV7-9 and TRBJ2-7, with 11 bases identical to TRBD2. Germline-derived CDR1 and CDR2 are SEHNR and FQNEAQ (reference sequence). V lost 7 bases, J lost 3 bases, and 5 bases stayed unmatched. This CDR3 is built from 14 residues. This chain's CDR3 is CASTSTSGGYEQYF. Here the CDR3 DNA reads TGTGCCAGCACCTCTACTAGCGGGGGCTACGAGCAGTACTTC.

The rearrangement joins TRBV12-3 or TRBV12-4 to TRBJ1-3, with 7 bases aligning to TRBD1. The junction had 14 bases not matched to a gene; V was cut back by 10 bases and J by 5 bases. CDR3 size: 15 residues. The CDR3 loop is CATSAPQGSRNTIYF. In DNA form, the CDR3 reads TGTGCCACCAGCGCCCCACAGGGGAGTAGAAACACCATATATTTT.

This clonotype was seen a handful of times. The CDR3 DNA follows: TGTGCCAGCAGTGAAATCGCGGGACTCACAGATACGCAGTATTTT. Its protein is CASSEIAGLTDTQYF. V is TRBV25-1 and J is TRBJ2-3; D is possibly TRBD2 (6 bases). The germline CDR1 and CDR2 sequences are MGHDK and SYGVNS. V was pared by 2 bases and J by 2 bases, with 11 bases between. This CDR3 is 15 amino acids long. The full variable domain, rest sourced from reference TRBV25-1 and TRBJ2-3, is EADIYQTPRYLVIGTGKKITLECSQTMGHDKMYWYQQDPGMELHLIHYSYGVNSTEKGDLSSESTVSRIRTEHFPLTLESARPSHTSQYLCASSEIAGLTDTQYFGPGTRLTVL.

In this sample, this clonotype turned up a few times. The chain uses TRBV24-1 and TRBJ2-3; 11 nucleotides line up with TRBD2. The germline V gene encodes CDR1 KGHDR and CDR2 SFDVKD. The CDR3 runs to 16 residues. Losses at the gene ends were 5 bases for V and 6 bases for J; bases not matched to a gene: 9. The CDR3 sequence is CATSAKTSGILDTQYF. CDR3 coding DNA: TGTGCCACCAGTGCCAAGACTAGCGGGATTCTGGATACGCAGTATTTT.

This chain joins TRBV29-1 and TRBJ2-3, with D perhaps assigned TRBD1 or TRBD2 (5 bases each). Germline V gene lookup returns CDR1 SQVTM and CDR2 ANQGSEA. This CDR3 has 10 residues. V lost 6 bases, J lost 6 bases, and 7 bases lay in between. The CDR3 reads CSVGPDTQYF. The CDR3 nucleotides are TGCAGCGTGGGACCGGATACGCAGTATTTT.

The chain has TRBV6-6 and TRBJ2-1; D is undetermined. Germline lookup yields CDR1 MNHNY and CDR2 SVGAGI (reference sequence). V lost 7 bases to trimming and J lost 0 bases, with 10 bases between them. The CDR3 consists of 14 residues. CDR3 in DNA: TGTGCCAGCATGCGGAAAAGCTCCTACAATGAGCAGTTCTTC. This sequence encodes CASMRKSSYNEQFF.

The table lists this clonotype with a few counts. The rearrangement joins TRBV12-3 or TRBV12-4 to TRBJ2-7; D is undetermined. The CDR3 is 15 amino acids. V was cut by 5 bases and J by 1 base, with 15 bases left in between. CDR3 nucleotides: TGTGCCAGCAGTCCCCTGGGCAAGGGTTCCTACGAGCAGTACTTC. It translates to CASSPLGKGSYEQYF.

The sample holds a few counts of this clonotype. J is TRBJ2-2 and V is TRBV20-1; D remains unclear. Germline lookup yields CDR1 DFQATT and CDR2 SNEGSKA (reference sequence). Trimming left V 6 bases short and J 1 base short, with 6 bases between. The CDR3 is made up of 12 amino acids. The CDR3 DNA sequence: TGCAGTGCACCAGGGAACACCGGGGAGCTGTTTTTT. It specifies CSAPGNTGELFF.

The V call is TRBV6-6, the J call TRBJ1-6, with TRBD1 as a possible D gene (5 bases). The CDR3 sequence is 14 residues long. Per the germline V gene, CDR1 is MNHNY and CDR2 is SVGAGI (reference sequence). The ends were cut back, 0 bases at V and 5 bases at J, with 5 bases in the middle. The DNA for the CDR3 is TGTGCCAGCAGTTACTCAGGGGATAATTCACCCCTCCACTTT. Its protein product is CASSYSGDNSPLHF.